This entry is about one T cell receptor (beta chain). The source of the sample is a study of cytomegalovirus exposure and HLA in healthy donors. The PCR had 60 Vbeta and 13 Jbeta primers. Profiling relied on immunoSEQ multiplex PCR, and the TCRdb table lists in-frame clones only, not all of them. The data hold approximately 59,000 clones, with about 63% observed a single time. The V gene's germline CDR1 is SGDLS and CDR2 YYNGEE. This CDR3 is 14 amino acids long. Germline trimming cut 3 bases from V and 2 bases from J; bases unmatched to any gene: 5. The source of this sequence is a man aged 35-49 years in good health and CMV-seropositive. The specimen was PBMCs. This rearrangement joins TRBV9 to TRBJ2-7; 7 nucleotides line up with TRBD2. The CDR3, as DNA: TGTGCCAGCAGCGAGGGAGGGGAAACCTACGAGCAGTACTTC. Protein product: CASSEGGETYEQYF.